A single sample gave rise to the 22 T cell receptor beta chains below, sequenced in a study of radiotherapy plus CTLA-4 blockade in lung cancer. Clones were read by immunoSEQ multiplex PCR, and TCRdb kept only the in-frame ones, dropping some. The sample includes 86,000 or so clones, 60% to 85% of them seen just once. Sequenced material: peripheral blood, taken from a patient treated with radiotherapy plus ipilimumab. The receptors stem from a human donor with non-small cell lung cancer who had a partial response to radiotherapy plus ipilimumab. Some clones in this sample may be carry-over from other donors' samples.

This chain connects TRBV2 to TRBJ1-1; D remains ambiguous. With 7 bases removed from V and 0 bases from J, the gap between germline ends came to 12 bases. The CDR3 runs 14 residues. The germline CDR1 and CDR2 sequences are SNHLY and FYNNEI. The CDR3 is CASIFDTLNTEAFF. In DNA, the CDR3 is TGTGCCAGCATTTTCGACACACTGAACACTGAAGCTTTCTTT.

The chain has TRBV6-6 and TRBJ2-2; 10 bases line up with TRBD1. Germline loops: CDR1 MNHNY, CDR2 SVGAGI (reference sequence). Trimming removed 5 bases from V and 5 bases from J; junction bases left unmatched: 5. The CDR3 extends over 15 amino acids. CDR3 sequence: CASSRPGQGTGELFF. For the CDR3, the DNA is TGTGCCAGCAGTCGACCGGGACAGGGGACCGGGGAGCTGTTTTTT.

V usage is TRBV5-6 and J usage is TRBJ2-3; weak D call: TRBD2 (6 bases). The CDR3 runs to 14 residues. The germline V gene encodes CDR1 SGHDT and CDR2 YYEEEE. V dropped 0 bases and J dropped 10 bases, with 15 bases sitting between them. CDR3 loop: CASSLGRDGSAQYF. CDR3 DNA sequence: TGTGCCAGCAGCTTGGGGAGGGACGGCTCGGCGCAGTATTTT. Supplemented by reference TRBV5-6 and TRBJ2-3, the full variable domain reads DAGVTQSPTHLIKTRGQQVTLRCSPKSGHDTVSWYQQALGQGPQFIFQYYEEEERQRGNFPDRFSGHQFPNYSSELNVNALLLGDSALYLCASSLGRDGSAQYFGPGTRLTVL.

The DNA for the CDR3 is TGTGCCAGCAGTTTATCGCCCAGGGTGGATGGCTACACCTTC. It encodes CASSLSPRVDGYTF. This sequence joins TRBV27 and TRBJ1-2, with D possibly TRBD1 on 5 matching bases. The CDR3 extends over 14 amino acids. Germline V gene lookup returns CDR1 MNHEY and CDR2 SMNVEV (reference sequence). V shed 0 bases and J shed 6 bases, with 11 bases lying between them.

This chain connects TRBV4-3 to TRBJ2-3, with 8 bases that match TRBD1. The CDR3 has 16 residues. The junction had 5 bases not matched to a gene; V was cut back by 0 bases and J by 3 bases. CDR1 and CDR2 from the germline V gene are LGHNA and YSLEER. The CDR3 nucleotides read TGCGCCAGCAGCCAAGAGGACAGGGTAGGGACAGATACGCAGTATTTT. It translates to CASSQEDRVGTDTQYF.

This chain uses TRBV4-1 with TRBJ2-2; 11 positions match TRBD1. This CDR3 is 16 amino acids long. The V and J ends lost 4 bases and 3 bases, in that order; junction bases with no gene match: 4. Germline assignment: CDR1 MGHRA and CDR2 YSYEKL. This CDR3 reads CASSRGQGAYTGELFF. The CDR3 bases are TGCGCCAGCAGCCGAGGACAGGGGGCATACACCGGGGAGCTGTTTTTT.

The J gene is TRBJ1-6, the V gene TRBV6-6; D is perhaps TRBD1 (5 bases). Trimming shortened V by 2 bases and J by 8 bases, and 10 bases separated the two germline ends. Germline CDR1 MNHNY, CDR2 SVGAGI (reference sequence). This CDR3 contains 14 residues. The CDR3 coding sequence is TGTGCCAGCAGTTACGCTCGGGGGGATTCACCCCTCCACTTT. As protein: CASSYARGDSPLHF.

There are a few counts of this clone. V is TRBV30 and J is TRBJ1-5; D uncertain. Germline CDR1 GTSNPN, CDR2 SVGIG (reference sequence). This CDR3 is 13 amino acids long. V lost 6 bases and J 1 base, leaving 10 bases between the germline ends. CDR3 protein: CACEGGSNQPQHF. Here the CDR3 DNA reads TGTGCCTGCGAGGGTGGGAGCAATCAGCCCCAGCATTTT.

This clone was seen a single time. J is TRBJ2-7 and V is TRBV28; 7 nucleotides align to TRBD1. The CDR3 consists of 16 residues. Trimming removed 6 bases from V and 2 bases from J; junction bases left unmatched: 13. Germline assignment: CDR1 MDHEN and CDR2 SYDVKM. This CDR3 is CASSGTDKTRTYEQYF. As DNA, the CDR3 is TGTGCCAGCAGCGGGACAGACAAGACCCGAACCTACGAGCAGTACTTC.

This clone came up many times. The chain is built from TRBV19 and TRBJ1-2; tentatively, D is TRBD1 (6 bases). This CDR3 has 14 residues. V lost 4 bases and J 8 bases, leaving 17 bases between the germline ends. Germline loops: CDR1 LNHDA, CDR2 SQIVND (reference sequence). CDR3 DNA: TGTGCCAGTAGTACAACAGGGAGATTGTGGGGCTACACCTTC. This sequence encodes CASSTTGRLWGYTF.

This clone occurred a few times. V gene TRBV19 combines with J gene TRBJ2-1, with 8 bases aligning to TRBD1. Per the germline V gene, CDR1 is LNHDA and CDR2 is SQIVND (reference sequence). There are 14 residues in the CDR3. After removal of 6 bases from V and 12 bases from J, the junction contained 13 bases not matched to a gene. The CDR3 bases are TGTGCCAGTAGCCGGGACCAAACCGGGACAGGGCAGTTCTTC. This sequence encodes CASSRDQTGTGQFF.

The chain carries TRBV6-1 and TRBJ2-1; D possibly corresponds to TRBD2 (5 bases). V was cut by 4 bases and J by 0 bases, with 10 bases left in between. The CDR3 contains 15 residues. The germline V gene has CDR1 MNHNS and CDR2 SASEGT. The CDR3 nucleotides read TGTGCCAGCAGTGTGGACCGGGGCTCCTACAATGAGCAGTTCTTC. Translating gives CASSVDRGSYNEQFF.

The CDR3 bases are TGCGCCAGCAGTCAATCGGGACAGGGCAAGGACAATGAGCAGTTCTTC. Its translation: CASSQSGQGKDNEQFF. The chain couples TRBV23-1 to TRBJ2-1; 9 bases map to TRBD1. TRBV23-1 qualifies as an ORF whose function is uncertain. J gave up 5 bases and V 0 bases, and 5 bases lay outside the gene matches. The CDR3 loop spans 16 amino acids.

Only a few counts were recorded for this clone. The chain carries TRBV7-9 and TRBJ1-5; D unresolved. The V end lost 5 bases, the J end lost 5 bases, and 10 bases lay between the germline ends. Germline CDR1 is SEHNR and CDR2 is FQNEAQ (reference sequence). The CDR3 consists of 13 residues. CDR3 coding DNA: TGTGCCAGCAGCAGTAGCCCGGATCAGCCCCAGCATTTT. It specifies CASSSSPDQPQHF.

The chain joins TRBV5-4 to TRBJ2-7; 13 nucleotides match TRBD2. This CDR3 has 17 residues. Germline V gene lookup returns CDR1 SGHNT and CDR2 YYREEE (reference sequence). V lost 4 bases to trimming and J lost 0 bases; unmatched junction nucleotides: 7. DNA of the CDR3: TGTGCCAGCAGCCTGAGACTAGCGGGGGGCGCCTCCTACGAGCAGTACTTC. Translating it yields CASSLRLAGGASYEQYF.

This chain links TRBV7-2 with TRBJ2-3; 8 nucleotides agree with TRBD2. The CDR3 extends over 15 amino acids. From germline, CDR1 is SGHTA and CDR2 FQGNSA. V shed 5 bases, J shed 7 bases, and the junction held 11 bases outside the gene matches. CDR3 in amino acids: CASSAWTSQSNTQYF. CDR3 nucleotide sequence: TGTGCCAGCAGCGCGTGGACTAGCCAAAGTAATACGCAGTATTTT. Combining the CDR3 with reference TRBV7-2 and TRBJ2-3 gives the whole variable domain GAGVSQSPSNKVTEKGKDVELRCDPISGHTALYWYRQSLGQGLEFLIYFQGNSAPDKSGLPSDRFSAERTGGSVSTLTIQRTQQEDSAVYLCASSAWTSQSNTQYFGPGTRLTVL.

The chain combines TRBV11-3 with TRBJ2-2; the D gene is possibly TRBD1 (5 bases). CDR1 and CDR2 (germline): SGHNT, YENEEA. CDR3 length: 16 residues. V lost 3 bases to trimming and J lost 0 bases, with 11 bases between them. The CDR3 sequence: CASSFRAMSNTGELFF. The CDR3 DNA sequence: TGTGCCAGCAGCTTCAGGGCAATGTCGAACACCGGGGAGCTGTTTTTT. Full variable domain (missing parts from reference TRBV11-3 and TRBJ2-2): EAGVVQSPRYKIIEKKQPVAFWCNPISGHNTLYWYLQNLGQGPELLIRYENEEAVDDSQLPKDRFSAERLKGVDSTLKIQPAELGDSAVYLCASSFRAMSNTGELFFGEGSRLTVL.

The chain carries TRBV28 and TRBJ2-7, with D tentatively TRBD2 (6 bases). CDR1 is MDHEN, CDR2 SYDVKM, per germline. The CDR3 contains 15 residues. The V and J ends lost 6 bases and 6 bases respectively, with 21 bases between them. The CDR3 sequence: CASRDSTRRNPEQYF. DNA for the CDR3: TGTGCCAGCAGAGACTCGACTAGACGAAACCCCGAGCAGTACTTC.

The rearrangement uses TRBV27 and TRBJ1-6; 7 bases are shared with TRBD1. Trimming at V came to 5 bases and at J to 7 bases, leaving 8 bases not matched to a gene. Germline values: CDR1 MNHEY, CDR2 SMNVEV (reference sequence). This CDR3 region has 15 residues. The DNA of the CDR3 is TGTGCCAGCAGTAAACCGGGACAGCCAAATTCACCCCTCCACTTT. This gives the protein CASSKPGQPNSPLHF.

The chain has TRBV28 and TRBJ2-7; TRBD1 matches at 12 bases. Per germline, CDR1 MDHEN and CDR2 SYDVKM. CDR3 size: 16 residues. V shed 5 bases and J 6 bases; nucleotides not matched to a gene: 11. The CDR3 nucleotides are TGTGCCAGCAGTGTTTCACCGGGACAGGGGGCTCGCGAGCAGTACTTC. Its protein product is CASSVSPGQGAREQYF.

This chain joins TRBV19 and TRBJ1-2; 9 bases line up with TRBD1. The V and J ends lost 5 bases and 6 bases, in that order; junction bases with no gene match: 13. The germline CDR1 and CDR2 sequences are LNHDA and SQIVND (reference sequence). The CDR3 totals 16 residues. CDR3 in amino acids: CASSGTGFATGDGYTF. In DNA, the CDR3 is TGTGCCAGTAGTGGGACAGGGTTCGCGACAGGTGATGGCTACACCTTC.

This clone occurred once. The rearrangement links TRBV4-2 to TRBJ1-5, with D maybe TRBD1 (6 bases). This CDR3 comprises 13 residues. The ends were cut back, 2 bases at V and 6 bases at J, with 8 bases in the middle. The germline CDR1 and CDR2 sequences are LGHNA and YNFKEQ. In DNA form, the CDR3 reads TGTGCCAGCAGCCAAACACAGGGTCAGCCCCAGCATTTT. This codes for CASSQTQGQPQHF.